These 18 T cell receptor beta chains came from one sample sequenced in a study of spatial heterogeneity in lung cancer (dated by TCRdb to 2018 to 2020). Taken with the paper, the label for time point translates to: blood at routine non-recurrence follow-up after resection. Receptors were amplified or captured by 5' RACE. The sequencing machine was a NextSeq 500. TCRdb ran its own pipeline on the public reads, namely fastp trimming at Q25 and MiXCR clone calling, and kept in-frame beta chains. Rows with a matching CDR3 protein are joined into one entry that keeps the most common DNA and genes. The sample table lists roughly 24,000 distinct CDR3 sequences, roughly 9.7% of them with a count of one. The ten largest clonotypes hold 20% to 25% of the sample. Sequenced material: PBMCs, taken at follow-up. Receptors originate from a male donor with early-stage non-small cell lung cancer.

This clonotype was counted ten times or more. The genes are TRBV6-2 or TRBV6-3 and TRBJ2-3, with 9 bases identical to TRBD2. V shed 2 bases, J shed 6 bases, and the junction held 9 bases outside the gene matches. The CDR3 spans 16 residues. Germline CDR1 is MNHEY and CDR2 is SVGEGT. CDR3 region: CASSYVGLAPGDTQYF. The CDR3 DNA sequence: TGTGCCAGCAGTTACGTGGGACTAGCCCCCGGGGATACGCAGTATTTT.

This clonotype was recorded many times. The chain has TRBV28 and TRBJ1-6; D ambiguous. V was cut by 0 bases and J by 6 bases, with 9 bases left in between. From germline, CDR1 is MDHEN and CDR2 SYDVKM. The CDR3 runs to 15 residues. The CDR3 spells CASSLWEAGNSPLHF. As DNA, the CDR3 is TGTGCCAGCAGTTTATGGGAAGCGGGTAATTCACCCCTCCACTTT.

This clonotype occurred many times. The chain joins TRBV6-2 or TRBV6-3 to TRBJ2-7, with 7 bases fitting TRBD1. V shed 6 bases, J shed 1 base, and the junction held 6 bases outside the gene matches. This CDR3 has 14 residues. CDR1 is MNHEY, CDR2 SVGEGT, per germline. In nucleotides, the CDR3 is TGTGCCAGCAGCCGGGACAGTCTATCCTACGAGCAGTACTTC. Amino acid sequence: CASSRDSLSYEQYF.

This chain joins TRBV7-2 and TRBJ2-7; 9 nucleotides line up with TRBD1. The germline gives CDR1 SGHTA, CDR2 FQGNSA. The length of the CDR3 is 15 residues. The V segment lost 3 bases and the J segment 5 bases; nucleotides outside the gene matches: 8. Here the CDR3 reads CASSFTGGMGNEQYF. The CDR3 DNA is TGTGCCAGCAGCTTCACAGGGGGCATGGGAAACGAGCAGTACTTC.

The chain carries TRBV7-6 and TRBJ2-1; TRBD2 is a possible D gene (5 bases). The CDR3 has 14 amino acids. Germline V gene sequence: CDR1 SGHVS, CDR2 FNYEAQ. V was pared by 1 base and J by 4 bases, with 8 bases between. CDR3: CASSLEGEYNEQFF. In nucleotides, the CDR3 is TGTGCCAGCAGCTTAGAGGGAGAGTACAATGAGCAGTTCTTC. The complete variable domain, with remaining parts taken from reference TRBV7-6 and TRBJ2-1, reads GAGVSQSPRYKVTKRGQDVALRCDPISGHVSLYWYRQALGQGPEFLTYFNYEAQQDKSGLPNDRFSAERPEGSISTLTIQRTEQRDSAMYRCASSLEGEYNEQFFGPGTRLTVL.

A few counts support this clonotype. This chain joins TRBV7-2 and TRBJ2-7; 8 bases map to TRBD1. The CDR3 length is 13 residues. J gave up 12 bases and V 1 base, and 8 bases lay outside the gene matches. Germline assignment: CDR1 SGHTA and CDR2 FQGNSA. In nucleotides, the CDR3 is TGTGCCAGCAGCTTAGAGTTCAGGGGGCTTGTGTACTTC. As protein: CASSLEFRGLVYF. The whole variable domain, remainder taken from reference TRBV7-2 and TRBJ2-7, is GAGVSQSPSNKVTEKGKDVELRCDPISGHTALYWYRQSLGQGLEFLIYFQGNSAPDKSGLPSDRFSAERTGGSVSTLTIQRTQQEDSAVYLCASSLEFRGLVYFGPGTRLTVT.

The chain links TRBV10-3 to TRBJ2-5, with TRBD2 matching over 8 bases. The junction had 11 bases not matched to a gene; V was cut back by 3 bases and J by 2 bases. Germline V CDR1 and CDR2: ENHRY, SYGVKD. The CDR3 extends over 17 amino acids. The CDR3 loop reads CAISETVPGGRQETQYF. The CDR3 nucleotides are TGTGCCATCAGTGAAACAGTACCGGGGGGGCGGCAAGAGACCCAGTACTTC.

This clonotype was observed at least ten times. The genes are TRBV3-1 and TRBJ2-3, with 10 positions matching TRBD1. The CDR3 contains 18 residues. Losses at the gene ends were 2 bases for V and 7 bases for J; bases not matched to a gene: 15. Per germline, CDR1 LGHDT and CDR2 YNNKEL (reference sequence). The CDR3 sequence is CASSQIGQGDLTTYTQYF. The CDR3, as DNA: TGTGCCAGCAGCCAAATCGGACAGGGGGATCTAACGACCTATACGCAGTATTTT.

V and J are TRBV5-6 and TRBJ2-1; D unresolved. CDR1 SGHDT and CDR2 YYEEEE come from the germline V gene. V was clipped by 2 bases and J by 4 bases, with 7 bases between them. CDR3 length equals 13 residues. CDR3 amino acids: CASSFPSYNEQFF. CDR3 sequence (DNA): TGTGCCAGCAGCTTCCCCAGTTACAATGAGCAGTTCTTC.

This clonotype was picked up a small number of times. The CDR3 sequence is CASSLLTGVNSPLHF. CDR3 bases: TGTGCCAGCAGCCTCCTGACAGGGGTCAATTCACCCCTCCACTTT. V gene TRBV28 combines with J gene TRBJ1-6, with TRBD1 identical over 8 bases. Germline V gene sequence: CDR1 MDHEN, CDR2 SYDVKM. The CDR3 spans 15 residues. Losses at the gene ends were 6 bases for V and 7 bases for J; bases not matched to a gene: 8.

The CDR3 loop is CASSLLGSYGYTF. In nucleotides, the CDR3 is TGTGCCAGCAGTTTACTGGGGAGCTATGGCTACACCTTC. The chain couples TRBV28 to TRBJ1-2; D is unclear. The CDR3 consists of 13 residues. Trimming left V 2 bases short and J 4 bases short, with 8 bases between. Germline CDR1 and CDR2: MDHEN and SYDVKM.

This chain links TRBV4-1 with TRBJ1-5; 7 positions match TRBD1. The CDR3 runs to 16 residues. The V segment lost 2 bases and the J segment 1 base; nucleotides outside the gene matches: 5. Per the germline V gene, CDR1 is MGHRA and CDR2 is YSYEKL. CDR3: CASSQKGGLSNQPQHF. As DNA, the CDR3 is TGCGCCAGCAGCCAAAAAGGGGGCCTGAGCAATCAGCCCCAGCATTTT.

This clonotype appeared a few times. The CDR3 spells CSAADRSNTEAFF. CDR3 in DNA: TGCAGCGCCGCGGACAGGAGCAACACTGAAGCTTTCTTT. The V gene is TRBV29-1, the J gene TRBJ1-1; 7 bases are shared with TRBD1. Germline CDR1 is SQVTM and CDR2 is ANQGSEA. J lost 2 bases, V lost 7 bases, and 7 bases had no gene match. CDR3 length: 13 amino acids.

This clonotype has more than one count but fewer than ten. In DNA, the CDR3 is TGTGCCAGCAGTTTCTGGCGGGGGGAGGATGGAGAGACCCAGTACTTC. Its translation: CASSFWRGEDGETQYF. The chain couples TRBV12-3 or TRBV12-4 to TRBJ2-5, with 8 bases that match TRBD2. The CDR3 spans 16 residues. The trim removed 3 bases at V and 4 bases at J, leaving 10 bases unmatched.

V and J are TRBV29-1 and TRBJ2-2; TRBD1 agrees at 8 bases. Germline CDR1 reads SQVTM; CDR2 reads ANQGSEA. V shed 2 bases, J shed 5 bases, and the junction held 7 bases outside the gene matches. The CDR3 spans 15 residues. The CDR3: CSVEWTTGETGELFF. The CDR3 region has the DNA TGCAGCGTTGAATGGACGACAGGGGAAACCGGGGAGCTGTTTTTT.

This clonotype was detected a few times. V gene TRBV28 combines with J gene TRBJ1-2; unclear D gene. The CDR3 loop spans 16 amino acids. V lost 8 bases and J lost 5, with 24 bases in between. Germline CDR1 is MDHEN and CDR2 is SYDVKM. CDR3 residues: CASGLFQAGLEYGYTF. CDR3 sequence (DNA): TGTGCCAGCGGCCTTTTTCAGGCCGGCCTAGAATATGGCTACACCTTC.

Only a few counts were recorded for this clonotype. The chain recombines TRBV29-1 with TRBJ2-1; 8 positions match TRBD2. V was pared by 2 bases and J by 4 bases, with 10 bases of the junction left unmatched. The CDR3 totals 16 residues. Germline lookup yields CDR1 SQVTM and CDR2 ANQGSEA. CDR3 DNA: TGCAGCGTTGAATACGGGGGGGCCGCCAGTTACAATGAGCAGTTCTTC. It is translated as CSVEYGGAASYNEQFF.

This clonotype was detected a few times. CDR3 loop: CASSSDTGGGTDTQYF. The CDR3 bases are TGTGCCAGCAGCTCGGATACCGGAGGGGGCACAGATACGCAGTATTTT. The chain links TRBV5-4 to TRBJ2-3, with D perhaps matching TRBD2 (6 bases). Between the trimmed V and J ends, which lost 3 bases and 1 base, there was a span of 15 bases. Germline values: CDR1 SGHNT, CDR2 YYREEE (reference sequence). The CDR3 has 16 residues.